A selection of T cell receptor beta chains follows, all from one sample in a study of HIV-infected patients and healthy controls. TCRdb redid the calling of the 5' RACE reads with MiXCR, one entry per CDR3 protein. Of tens of thousands of distinct CDR3 sequences listed, about 9% were seen once; the top ten hold around 3.9%. Sequencing was done on a sample of blood. These receptors were obtained from an adult in good health. The CDR3 runs from the conserved cysteine through the conserved F or W. D genes are given only for firm matches. For some rows the clone size is stated as once, few or many, or as a class when expanded; others skip it.

TRBV20-1	TRBJ1-3	-	many	TGCAGTGCTTTAACACCGTACTCTGGAAACACCATATATTTT	CSALTPYSGNTIYF
TRBV5-4	TRBJ1-1	TRBD1	many	TGTGCCAGCAGCTCACAGGGGTGGTTCACTGAAGCTTTCTTT	CASSSQGWFTEAFF
TRBV20-1	TRBJ2-5	-	many	TGCAGTGCGAGCCGGACAGAACAAGAGACCCAGTACTTC	CSASRTEQETQYF
TRBV5-1	TRBJ2-1	-	many	TGCGCCAGCAGCTTGGGCAGGGGGGGCAATGAGCAGTTCTTC	CASSLGRGGNEQFF
TRBV14	TRBJ2-7	TRBD1	-	TGTGCCAGCAGCCATACCGGGACAGAGCCCTACGAGCAGTACTTC	CASSHTGTEPYEQYF
TRBV27	TRBJ1-5	TRBD1	many	TGTGCCAGCAACCGGACAGGGTATCAGCCCCAGCATTTT	CASNRTGYQPQHF
TRBV4-3	TRBJ2-7	-	many	TGCGCCAGCAGCCCCCGGGACGGGGGCTACGAGCAGTACTTC	CASSPRDGGYEQYF
TRBV11-2	TRBJ1-4	-	few	TGTGCCAGCAGCTTTAGTAGAGGGACTAATGAAAAACTGTTTTTT	CASSFSRGTNEKLFF
TRBV6-2/TRBV6-3	TRBJ1-5	-	many	TGTGCCAGCAGTGTCGGTTGGACTAGCAATCAGCCCCAGCATTTT	CASSVGWTSNQPQHF
TRBV10-3	TRBJ2-3	-	many	TGTGCCATCAGTAATGGACAGACCACAGATACGCAGTATTTT	CAISNGQTTDTQYF
TRBV7-9	TRBJ1-5	-	many	TGTGCCAGCAGCTTAGAAACTCAGCCCCAGCATTTT	CASSLETQPQHF
TRBV6-1	TRBJ1-5	-	many	TGTGCCAGCAGCCCCACGGGGAGCAATCAGCCCCAGCATTTT	CASSPTGSNQPQHF
TRBV6-6	TRBJ1-1	-	few	TGTGCCAGCAGCCCTGGATTAAAAGCTTTCTTT	CASSPGLKAFF
TRBV7-9	TRBJ1-2	TRBD1	many	TGTGCCAGCAGCTATGGGGACAGGGCGAACTATGGCTACACCTTC	CASSYGDRANYGYTF
TRBV6-6	TRBJ1-1	TRBD1	-	TGTGCCAGCAGTATAGGACAGGGGAGGACTGAAGCTTTCTTT	CASSIGQGRTEAFF
TRBV5-1	TRBJ2-3	-	many	TGCGCCAGCAGCAAACAGGGTCCTAGCACAGATACGCAGTATTTT	CASSKQGPSTDTQYF
TRBV7-2	TRBJ2-7	TRBD2	-	TGTGCCAGCAGCCCGCAGCGGGGGCCGGGGTACGAGCAGTACTTC	CASSPQRGPGYEQYF
TRBV6-5	TRBJ1-1	-	many	TGTGCCAGCAGTTACTCGAGTCGGGTAGGGGACACTGAAGCTTTCTTT	CASSYSSRVGDTEAFF
TRBV4-2	TRBJ2-3	TRBD2	many	TGTGCCAGCAGCCTTGGGACTAGCGGGGCAGATACGCAGTATTTT	CASSLGTSGADTQYF
TRBV7-2	TRBJ2-1	-	many	TGTGCCAGCAGATCCGCAGGGGATCCCTACAATGAGCAGTTCTTC	CASRSAGDPYNEQFF
TRBV20-1	TRBJ1-5	-	many	TGCAGTGCGCCAAGCGCAGGGCTCCGCAATCAGCCCCAGCATTTT	CSAPSAGLRNQPQHF
TRBV6-5	TRBJ2-2	-	-	TGTGCCAGCAGCCCAAGAACCGGGGAGCTGTTTTTT	CASSPRTGELFF
TRBV7-9	TRBJ1-2	TRBD1	-	TGTGCCAGCGCCTACGTGGACAGGGTCTATGGCTACACCTTC	CASAYVDRVYGYTF
TRBV28	TRBJ2-2	TRBD1	few	TGTGCCAGTACCATTTACAGGGGGATACCGAACACCGGGGAGCTGTTTTTT	CASTIYRGIPNTGELFF
TRBV10-3	TRBJ1-1	-	many	TGTGCCATCAGTGACCAGGAGCCTACTGAAGCTTTCTTT	CAISDQEPTEAFF
TRBV6-2/TRBV6-3	TRBJ2-4	-	many	TGTGCCAGCAGTTACGCGTCAGGCATAGCCAAAAACATTCAGTACTTC	CASSYASGIAKNIQYF
TRBV4-3	TRBJ1-5	-	many	TGCGCCAGCAGCCAAGATCTTATCATCCCCATCCAGCATTTT	CASSQDLIIPIQHF
TRBV7-7	TRBJ2-1	TRBD2	many	TGTGCTAGCAGCTTAGCTCCGGGACTAGCGAGGAATGAGCAGTTCTTC	CASSLAPGLARNEQFF
TRBV27	TRBJ1-5	-	-	TGTGCCAGCAGTGTAGAGGGTGGAGAGAGCAATCAGCCCCAGCATTTT	CASSVEGGESNQPQHF
TRBV19	TRBJ1-1	TRBD1	many	TGTGCCAGTAGTCTCCAGGGGGGGGCGAAAACTGAAGCTTTCTTT	CASSLQGGAKTEAFF
TRBV5-4	TRBJ1-2	-	-	TGTGCCAGCAGCTTCAAAATTTCCGGGACTCCCGTGGATGGCTACACCTTC	CASSFKISGTPVDGYTF
TRBV18	TRBJ1-5	TRBD1	many	TGTGCCAGCTCACTAACGGACAGGGGGTATCAGCCCCAGCATTTT	CASSLTDRGYQPQHF
TRBV2	TRBJ2-7	TRBD1	many	TGTGCCAGCAGACCAGACAGGGACTACGAGCAGTACTTC	CASRPDRDYEQYF
TRBV20-1	TRBJ1-1	TRBD1	many	TGCAGTGCTAGAGAAGAGGGACAGGGACGCACTGAAGCTTTCTTT	CSAREEGQGRTEAFF
TRBV14	TRBJ2-5	-	-	TGTGCCAGCAGCCGTACGGGGCTTGGGGAGACCCAGTACTTC	CASSRTGLGETQYF
TRBV5-1	TRBJ2-1	-	few	TGCGCCAGCAGCTTGGGGGCCGGACCTTCCAACGAGCAGTTCTTC	CASSLGAGPSNEQFF
TRBV4-3	TRBJ1-6	-	few	TGCGCCAGCAGCCAAACACCTCACAGGGTGTATAATTCACCCCTCCACTTT	CASSQTPHRVYNSPLHF
TRBV7-8	TRBJ2-3	-	many	TGTGCCAGCAGCTTAGTTCAAGGTAGCCGGGCAGATACGCAGTATTTT	CASSLVQGSRADTQYF
TRBV6-5	TRBJ1-6	TRBD1	many	TGTGCCAGCAGGTGGGGACAGCAAGAGGCTTCACCCCTCCACTTT	CASRWGQQEASPLHF
TRBV7-2	TRBJ1-1	TRBD1	many	TGTGCCAGCAGCCACGACAGGGGTCTCAACACTGAAGCTTTCTTT	CASSHDRGLNTEAFF
TRBV5-5	TRBJ1-1	TRBD1	-	TGTGCCAGCAGATTTACAGGGGTCGCTGAAGCTTTCTTT	CASRFTGVAEAFF
TRBV27	TRBJ2-5	-	many	TGTGCCAGCAGAAGCCTTAGTAACGGGCAAGAGACCCAGTACTTC	CASRSLSNGQETQYF
TRBV7-8	TRBJ1-2	-	many	TGTGCCAGCAGCTTAGGAGTGTCGGGCTACACCTTC	CASSLGVSGYTF
TRBV27	TRBJ1-4	TRBD1	many	TGTGCCAGCAGTTACGTTCAGGGGGGTGAAAAACTGTTTTTT	CASSYVQGGEKLFF
TRBV6-5	TRBJ2-7	-	many	TGTGCCAGCAGTTACATCCAGGGAAGTCCGCCCGAGCAGTACTTC	CASSYIQGSPPEQYF
TRBV30	TRBJ1-2	-	many	TGTGCCTGGAGCACGATGACAGCCTATGGCTACACCTTC	CAWSTMTAYGYTF
TRBV5-1	TRBJ2-3	TRBD2	once	TGCGCCAGCAGCTTTGAAGCGGGGCCAGATACGCAGTATTTT	CASSFEAGPDTQYF
TRBV6-2/TRBV6-3	TRBJ1-5	TRBD1	-	TGTGCCAGCAGTTTTCCGGGACAGGGGGCGGGTAGCAATCAGCCCCAGCATTTT	CASSFPGQGAGSNQPQHF